The 28 T cell receptor beta chains below come from one sample, sequenced in a study of blood T cell repertoires in COVID-19. The assay was immunoSEQ multiplex PCR, and TCRdb's table has in-frame clones only and misses some. The sample includes about 350,000 clones, 88% of them seen just once. The sequenced sample was PBMCs or T cells enriched from blood (not recorded which). These receptors were collected from a woman younger than 45 who had been exposed to COVID-19.

The V gene is TRBV10-2, the J gene TRBJ2-7; possible D gene TRBD1, 5 bases. V lost 2 bases and J lost 3, with 11 bases in between. This CDR3 has 14 amino acids. Germline V gene data show CDR1 as WSHSY and CDR2 as SAAADI. Here the CDR3 DNA reads TGCGCCAGCAGTGAGGGCAGGGTCGGCTACGAGCAGTACTTC. As protein: CASSEGRVGYEQYF.

The V gene is TRBV24-1, the J gene TRBJ1-1; a possible D gene is TRBD1 (6 bases). The ends were cut back, 10 bases at V and 4 bases at J, with 15 bases in the middle. CDR1 and CDR2 (germline): KGHDR, SFDVKD. This CDR3 comprises 13 residues. This chain's CDR3 is CATQGRSTTEAFF. The DNA for the CDR3 is TGTGCCACTCAGGGGCGCTCTACCACTGAAGCTTTCTTT.

CDR3 sequence: CASSPRTGKETQYF. The CDR3 nucleotides read TGTGCCAGTAGCCCACGGACAGGGAAAGAGACCCAGTACTTC. V and J are TRBV19 and TRBJ2-5; 8 positions match TRBD1. J gave up 3 bases and V 6 bases, and 6 bases lay outside the gene matches. The CDR3 runs 14 residues. Germline V lookup: CDR1 LNHDA, CDR2 SQIVND (reference sequence). Drawing the rest from reference TRBV19 and TRBJ2-5, the complete variable domain is DGGITQSPKYLFRKEGQNVTLSCEQNLNHDAMYWYRQDPGQGLRLIYYSQIVNDFQKGDIAEGYSVSREKKESFPLTVTSAQKNPTAFYLCASSPRTGKETQYFGPGTRLLVL.

The V and J genes are TRBV27 and TRBJ2-1, with a weak D call TRBD1 (6 bases). The CDR3 is 13 residues long. Germline CDR1 and CDR2: MNHEY and SMNVEV (reference sequence). Trimming took off 6 bases at V and 3 bases at J, with 9 bases between the two ends. CDR3 bases: TGTGCCAGCAGCAGGGGAGTCTACAATGAGCAGTTCTTC. The encoded protein is CASSRGVYNEQFF.

A note on this clone: Relative to the germline gene, one junction end is altered; a read error may explain this. The rearrangement uses TRBV20-1 and TRBJ2-1, with D possibly TRBD2 on 6 matching bases. The CDR3 sequence is 9 residues long. Germline V gives CDR1 DFQATT, CDR2 SNEGSKA (reference sequence). The CDR3 here is CSAPGLWIF. For the CDR3, the DNA is TGCAGTGCTCCAGGACTATGGATCTTC.

The V call is TRBV19, the J call TRBJ1-1; 9 bases are a match to TRBD1. The CDR3 has 14 residues. The junction had 7 bases not matched to a gene; V was cut back by 5 bases and J by 6 bases. Germline V gene lookup returns CDR1 LNHDA and CDR2 SQIVND (reference sequence). CDR3 sequence: CASSPRGQGAEAFF. The CDR3 DNA sequence: TGTGCCAGTAGTCCTCGGGGACAGGGAGCTGAAGCTTTCTTT.

This clone was recorded once. The chain joins TRBV30 to TRBJ2-5, with TRBD2 as a possible D gene (6 bases). The CDR3 totals 13 residues. The V and J ends lost 0 bases and 6 bases respectively, with 11 bases between them. Germline CDR1 and CDR2: GTSNPN and SVGIG (reference sequence). The chain's CDR3 is CAWSVGGTKTQYF. As DNA, the CDR3 is TGTGCCTGGAGTGTCGGCGGGACGAAGACCCAGTACTTC.

The V and J genes are TRBV24-1 and TRBJ2-5, with TRBD2 identical over 16 bases. This CDR3 contains 17 residues. CDR1 is KGHDR, CDR2 SFDVKD, per germline. The ends lost 4 bases at V and 5 bases at J; junction bases unmatched: 6. CDR3 bases: TGTGCCACCAGTGACCCGGGACTAGCGGGAGGGGGTGAGACCCAGTACTTC. This translates into CATSDPGLAGGGETQYF.

This clone was seen more than once but under ten times. The V gene is TRBV11-3, the J gene TRBJ2-5; possible D gene TRBD1, 5 bases. The V end was cut by 1 base, the J end by 2 bases, with 8 bases between. Germline V lookup: CDR1 SGHNT, CDR2 YENEEA. This CDR3 has 14 residues. DNA for the CDR3: TGTGCCAGCAGCTTAGTAAGGGGACAAGAGACCCAGTACTTC. This gives the protein CASSLVRGQETQYF.

In nucleotides, the CDR3 is TGTGCCAGCGGACAGCCTAACTATGGCTACACCTTC. Amino acid sequence: CASGQPNYGYTF. The V and J genes are TRBV19 and TRBJ1-2, with TRBD1 as a possible D gene (6 bases). The CDR3 spans 12 residues. The ends were cut back, 9 bases at V and 0 bases at J, with 8 bases in the middle. Germline CDR1 LNHDA, CDR2 SQIVND (reference sequence).

V usage is TRBV5-8 and J usage is TRBJ1-5; D perhaps matches TRBD1 (5 bases). V was shortened by 0 bases and J by 0 bases, with 7 bases between the two germline ends. Looked up from germline, CDR1 is SGHTS and CDR2 is YDEGEE. The CDR3 has 15 residues. Here the CDR3 reads CASSLEGLSNQPQHF. The CDR3 DNA follows: TGTGCCAGCAGCTTGGAGGGACTTAGCAATCAGCCCCAGCATTTT.

The chain links TRBV28 to TRBJ2-7; 12 nucleotides align to TRBD2. The CDR3 loop spans 15 amino acids. The ends lost 9 bases at V and 2 bases at J; junction bases unmatched: 8. In germline, CDR1 is MDHEN, CDR2 SYDVKM. CDR3 DNA: TGTGCCAGTGACAATCGACTAGCGGGGGCCTACGAGCAGTACTTC. Its protein is CASDNRLAGAYEQYF. The full variable domain, its missing parts supplied by reference TRBV28 and TRBJ2-7, is DVKVTQSSRYLVKRTGEKVFLECVQDMDHENMFWYRQDPGLGLRLIYFSYDVKMKEKGDIPEGYSVSREKKERFSLILESASTNQTSMYLCASDNRLAGAYEQYFGPGTRLTVT.

V and J are TRBV21-1 and TRBJ2-7; TRBD1, as called in the table, went unchecked against the DNA. TRBV21-1 constitutes a pseudogene. This CDR3 has 17 amino acids. The CDR3 coding sequence is TGTGCCAGCAGCAAAGCAGGGACAGGGCCCGCGCCCCTCGAGCAGTACTTC. Translated, it gives CASSKAGTGPAPLEQYF.

The V call is TRBV10-3, the J call TRBJ2-1; 11 nucleotides agree with TRBD2. The CDR3 spans 13 residues. CDR1 and CDR2 (germline): ENHRY, SYGVKD. The J segment lost 10 bases and the V segment lost 6 bases, leaving 5 bases of the junction unmatched. The CDR3 sequence is CAIRSRLAGEQFF. In DNA form, the CDR3 reads TGTGCCATCAGATCCCGACTAGCGGGAGAGCAGTTCTTC.

The CDR3 DNA reads TGTGCCAGTAGTATAGATCTTCTAGCGGGAGACGAGCAGTACTTC. Encoded protein: CASSIDLLAGDEQYF. The chain is built from TRBV19 and TRBJ2-7, with 10 bases aligning to TRBD2. The J segment lost 5 bases and the V segment lost 0 bases, leaving 4 bases of the junction unmatched. Germline lookup yields CDR1 LNHDA and CDR2 SQIVND (reference sequence). This CDR3 is 15 amino acids long.

The genes are TRBV2 and TRBJ2-5; 9 nucleotides align to TRBD1. CDR1 is SNHLY and CDR2 is FYNNEI in the germline V gene. The V and J ends lost 5 bases and 3 bases, in that order; junction bases with no gene match: 7. CDR3 length: 15 amino acids. In nucleotides, the CDR3 is TGTGCCAGCAGTCGAACCGGGACAGGGAAAGAGACCCAGTACTTC. Protein product: CASSRTGTGKETQYF. Variable domain in full (rest from reference TRBV2 and TRBJ2-5): EPEVTQTPSHQVTQMGQEVILRCVPISNHLYFYWYRQILGQKVEFLVSFYNNEISEKSEIFDDQFSVERPDGSNFTLKIRSTKLEDSAMYFCASSRTGTGKETQYFGPGTRLLVL.

The chain has TRBV27 and TRBJ2-7; TRBD2 matches at 8 bases. The germline gives CDR1 MNHEY, CDR2 SMNVEV (reference sequence). V shed 3 bases and J 3 bases; nucleotides not matched to a gene: 7. CDR3 length equals 15 residues. The CDR3 DNA reads TGTGCCAGCAGTTTCAAGCGGGAGAGGATCTACGAGCAGTACTTC. Its protein is CASSFKRERIYEQYF.

The chain carries TRBV10-3 and TRBJ2-1, with 8 bases that match TRBD2. The junction had 10 bases not matched to a gene; V was cut back by 10 bases and J by 5 bases. The CDR3 is 14 amino acids. Germline V gives CDR1 ENHRY, CDR2 SYGVKD. CDR3 nucleotides: TGTGCCACCACCCGGGATAGCGGGAACAATGAGCAGTTCTTC. Residues: CATTRDSGNNEQFF.

The chain joins TRBV7-6 to TRBJ2-7, with 11 bases matching TRBD2. The germline V gene encodes CDR1 SGHVS and CDR2 FNYEAQ. Trimming at V came to 5 bases and at J to 0 bases, leaving 6 bases not matched to a gene. The CDR3 spans 16 residues. CDR3 region: CASSPSTSGISYEQYF. The CDR3 DNA reads TGTGCCAGCAGCCCTTCGACTAGCGGGATCTCCTACGAGCAGTACTTC.

The J gene is TRBJ2-1, the V gene TRBV29-1; weak D call: TRBD2 (5 bases). Trimming stripped 3 bases from V and 0 bases from J, with 9 bases between. The V gene's germline CDR1 is SQVTM and CDR2 ANQGSEA. The CDR3 totals 14 residues. CDR3 region: CSVDMGSSYNEQFF. The CDR3 DNA sequence: TGCAGCGTTGACATGGGGAGCTCCTACAATGAGCAGTTCTTC.

This clone was observed a single time. The genes are TRBV6-4 and TRBJ2-2; TRBD2 might be the D (6 bases). V gave up 0 bases and J gave up 0 bases, with 11 bases separating them. The CDR3 runs to 17 residues. CDR1 is MRHNA and CDR2 is SNTAGT in the germline V gene. CDR3 DNA: TGTGCCAGCAGTGACTCGACCGGGAGTTCGAACACCGGGGAGCTGTTTTTT. Protein sequence: CASSDSTGSSNTGELFF.

The V call is TRBV24-1, the J call TRBJ2-5; TRBD1 aligns across 10 bases. The CDR3 consists of 17 residues. V shed 4 bases, J shed 5 bases, and the junction held 12 bases outside the gene matches. Germline CDR1 and CDR2: KGHDR and SFDVKD. CDR3 coding DNA: TGTGCCACCAGTGACCCTCCGGGACAGGGGATGGGGGAGACCCAGTACTTC. Amino acids: CATSDPPGQGMGETQYF.

The chain recombines TRBV18 with TRBJ2-1; 8 nucleotides line up with TRBD2. Trimming at V came to 2 bases and at J to 9 bases, leaving 9 bases not matched to a gene. CDR1 and CDR2 (germline): KGHSH, LQKENI. The CDR3 extends over 15 amino acids. The CDR3 sequence is CASSPKTSDWGEQFF. Written as DNA, the CDR3 is TGTGCCAGCTCACCAAAGACTAGCGACTGGGGTGAGCAGTTCTTC.

The CDR3 protein is CASSLGGAEQYF. CDR3 coding DNA: TGTGCCAGCAGTTTAGGTGGGGCCGAGCAGTACTTC. J is TRBJ2-7 and V is TRBV28; D is perhaps TRBD1 (5 bases). The CDR3 contains 12 residues. Germline V gives CDR1 MDHEN, CDR2 SYDVKM. V was trimmed by 2 bases and J by 6 bases, leaving 8 bases between them.

This chain connects TRBV5-1 to TRBJ1-6; 9 bases are a match to TRBD1. This CDR3 has 16 amino acids. The junction had 12 bases not matched to a gene; V was cut back by 5 bases and J by 9 bases. Germline V gives CDR1 SGHRS, CDR2 YFSETQ. CDR3 protein: CASRMGQGVRSSPLHF. CDR3 sequence (DNA): TGCGCCAGCAGGATGGGACAGGGTGTTCGGAGTTCACCCCTCCACTTT.

This clone was seen just once. The chain employs TRBV5-1 and TRBJ1-1; D remains unclear. The CDR3 runs 14 residues. The V gene lost 6 bases and the J gene lost 7 bases, with 19 bases spanning the gap. Germline V gene sequence: CDR1 SGHRS, CDR2 YFSETQ. CDR3 protein: CASTPSPGGIEAFF. CDR3 coding DNA: TGCGCCAGCACTCCATCCCCTGGAGGGATTGAAGCTTTCTTT.

The V gene is TRBV5-1, the J gene TRBJ1-1, with TRBD1 identical over 8 bases. Germline CDR1 and CDR2: SGHRS and YFSETQ. The CDR3 is made up of 16 amino acids. V lost 2 bases to trimming and J lost 3 bases; unmatched junction nucleotides: 9. The CDR3 sequence is CASSFRQGLGDTEAFF. CDR3 in DNA: TGCGCCAGCAGCTTTCGACAGGGGCTGGGGGACACTGAAGCTTTCTTT.

This clone was recorded once. The gene calls are TRBV6-2 or TRBV6-3 and TRBJ2-7, with 8 bases identical to TRBD2. The CDR3 has 15 amino acids. The germline CDR1 and CDR2 sequences are MNHEY and SVGEGT. J gave up 4 bases and V 6 bases, and 11 bases lay outside the gene matches. The CDR3 sequence: CASSPPGGRLYEQYF. As DNA, the CDR3 is TGTGCCAGCAGCCCCCCTGGCGGGAGGTTGTACGAGCAGTACTTC.